The sequence of this TCR beta chain was determined in a study of T cell responses to AZD1222 COVID-19 vaccine. Concerning this clone itself: What it binds is unknown.

The V segment lost 2 bases and the J segment 3 bases; nucleotides outside the gene matches: 10. CDR1 MNHEY and CDR2 SMNVEV come from the germline V gene (reference sequence). The CDR3 is 16 amino acids. Measured with immunoSEQ multiplex PCR; TCRdb has only the in-frame clones, and not every one. The sample shows 110,000 or so clones, about 86% of them seen only once. Broader study findings: Donors were chiefly white British, with a greater number of females, and clonal diversity was perhaps underestimated.

The rearrangement joins TRBV27 to TRBJ2-7; 7 bases map to TRBD1. This TCR was sampled from an adult who received the AZD1222 COVID-19 vaccine. The sequencing used peripheral blood, collected 28 days after the second AZD1222 dose. The CDR3 nucleotides read TGTGCCAGCAGTTTAGTAGGGTCAGGGGGAATCTACGAGCAGTACTTC. Translation: CASSLVGSGGIYEQYF.